This T cell receptor beta chain comes out of a study of vaccination and CD4 T cells after COVID-19. Of note for this clonotype: Its antigen is undetermined.

Treatment indicated: roughly 11-day PBMC culture with coronavirus spike peptide pools or control peptides (ViraFEST assay). Ahead of the COVID-19 pandemic (2011-2018), the CD4+ T cells of the unexposed donor were collected. The authors cultured approximately 2.1 million PBMCs per well with roughly 10 IU/ml IL-2 and approximately 10 ug/ml peptide pools. Contingent on cell availability, unexposed-donor CD4+ T cells were interrogated with SARS-CoV-2 S/N and four cold-coronavirus spikes. This CDR3 contains 14 residues. The V end lost 6 bases, the J end lost 5 bases, and 16 bases lay between the germline ends. Germline V gene lookup returns CDR1 SNHLY and CDR2 FYNNEI. The Oncomine TCR Beta short-read assay generated sequence data from the DNA of cultured CD4+ T cells. Extraction of genomic DNA was performed on cultured CD4+ T cells. TCRdb called the PCR reads again in MiXCR, with one record for every CDR3 protein. Of thousands of distinct CDR3 sequences listed, about 32% are singletons.

The source material was CD4+ T cells from blood, cultured in vitro. The J gene is TRBJ1-2, the V gene TRBV2; D unresolved. The source is a human donor in good health. The CDR3 here is CASRAPAASYGYTF. The CDR3, as DNA: TGTGCCAGCAGGGCACCAGCTGCATCTTATGGCTACACCTTC.